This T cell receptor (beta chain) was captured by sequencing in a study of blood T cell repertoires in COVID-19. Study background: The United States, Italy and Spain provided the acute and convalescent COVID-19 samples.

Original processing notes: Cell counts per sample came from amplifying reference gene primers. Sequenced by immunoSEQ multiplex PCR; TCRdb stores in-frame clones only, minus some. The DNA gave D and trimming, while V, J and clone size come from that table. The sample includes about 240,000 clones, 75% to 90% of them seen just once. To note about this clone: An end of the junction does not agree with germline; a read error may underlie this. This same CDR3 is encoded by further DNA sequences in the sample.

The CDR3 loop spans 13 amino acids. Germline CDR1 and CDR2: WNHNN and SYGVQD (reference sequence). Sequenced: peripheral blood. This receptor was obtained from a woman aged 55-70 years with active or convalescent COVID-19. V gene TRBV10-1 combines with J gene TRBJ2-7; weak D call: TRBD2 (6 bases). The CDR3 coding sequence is TGCGCTAGCAGTGGTTCCCGTGGGGGGGAGCAGTACTTC. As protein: CASSGSRGGEQYF.